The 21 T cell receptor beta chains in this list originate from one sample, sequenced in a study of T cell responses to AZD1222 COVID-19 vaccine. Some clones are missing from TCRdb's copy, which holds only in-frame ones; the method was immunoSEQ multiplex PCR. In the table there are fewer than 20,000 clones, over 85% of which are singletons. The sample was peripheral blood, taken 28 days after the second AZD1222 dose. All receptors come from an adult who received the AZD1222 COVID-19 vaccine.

The CDR3 loop is CASSIQVATNEKLFF. The CDR3 coding sequence is TGTGCCAGTAGTATACAGGTCGCAACTAATGAAAAACTGTTTTTT. The rearrangement joins TRBV19 to TRBJ1-4; D is unresolved. Germline V gene data show CDR1 as LNHDA and CDR2 as SQIVND (reference sequence). CDR3 length equals 15 residues. Trimming cost V 2 bases and J 0 bases, with 7 bases left between them.

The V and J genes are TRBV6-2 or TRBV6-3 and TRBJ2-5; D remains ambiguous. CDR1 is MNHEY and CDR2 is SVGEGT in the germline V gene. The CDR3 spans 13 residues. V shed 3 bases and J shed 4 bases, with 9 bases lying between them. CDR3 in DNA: TGTGCCAGCAGTTATGACCGACGAGAGACCCAGTACTTC. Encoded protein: CASSYDRRETQYF.

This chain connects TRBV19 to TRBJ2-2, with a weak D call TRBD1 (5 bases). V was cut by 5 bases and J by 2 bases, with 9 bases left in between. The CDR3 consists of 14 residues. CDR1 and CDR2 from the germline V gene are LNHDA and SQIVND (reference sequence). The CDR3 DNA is TGTGCCAGTAGTCCGACAGTAAACACCGGGGAGCTGTTTTTT. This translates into CASSPTVNTGELFF.

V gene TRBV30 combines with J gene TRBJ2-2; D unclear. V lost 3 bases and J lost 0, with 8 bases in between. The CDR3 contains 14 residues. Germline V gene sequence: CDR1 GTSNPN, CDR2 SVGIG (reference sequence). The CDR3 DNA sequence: TGTGCCTGGAGACGGGTCGCGAACACCGGGGAGCTGTTTTTT. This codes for CAWRRVANTGELFF.

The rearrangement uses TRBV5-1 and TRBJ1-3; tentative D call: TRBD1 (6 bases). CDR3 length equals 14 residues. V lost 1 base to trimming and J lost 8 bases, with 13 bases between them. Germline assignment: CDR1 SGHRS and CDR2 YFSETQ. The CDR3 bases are TGCGCCAGCAGCTTGCAGGGCAGGGGCGACACCATATATTTT. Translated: CASSLQGRGDTIYF.

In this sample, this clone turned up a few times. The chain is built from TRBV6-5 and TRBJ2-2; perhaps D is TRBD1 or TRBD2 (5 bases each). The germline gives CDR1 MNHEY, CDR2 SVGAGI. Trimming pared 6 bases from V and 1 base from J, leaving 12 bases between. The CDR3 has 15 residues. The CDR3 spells CASSLGTGNTGELFF. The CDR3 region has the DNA TGTGCCAGCAGCCTCGGGACGGGGAACACCGGGGAGCTGTTTTTT.

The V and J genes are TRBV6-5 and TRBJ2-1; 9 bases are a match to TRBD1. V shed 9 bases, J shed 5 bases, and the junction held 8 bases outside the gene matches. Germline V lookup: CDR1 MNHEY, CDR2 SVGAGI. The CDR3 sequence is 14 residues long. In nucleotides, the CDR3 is TGTGCCAGTGAACAGGGGGCGGAGGACAATGAGCAGTTCTTC. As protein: CASEQGAEDNEQFF.

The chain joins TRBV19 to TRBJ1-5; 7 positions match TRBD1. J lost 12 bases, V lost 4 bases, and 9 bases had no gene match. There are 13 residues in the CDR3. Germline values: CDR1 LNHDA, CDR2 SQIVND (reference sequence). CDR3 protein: CASSTGTEQLQHF. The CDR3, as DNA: TGTGCCAGTAGTACCGGGACAGAACAACTCCAGCATTTT. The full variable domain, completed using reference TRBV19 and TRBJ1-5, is DGGITQSPKYLFRKEGQNVTLSCEQNLNHDAMYWYRQDPGQGLRLIYYSQIVNDFQKGDIAEGYSVSREKKESFPLTVTSAQKNPTAFYLCASSTGTEQLQHFGDGTRLSIL.

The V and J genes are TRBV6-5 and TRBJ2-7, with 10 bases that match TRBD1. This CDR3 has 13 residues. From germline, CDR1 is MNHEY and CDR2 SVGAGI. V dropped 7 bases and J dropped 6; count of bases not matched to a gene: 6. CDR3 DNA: TGTGCCAGCAAGGGGACAGGGGTGGGCGAGCAGTACGTC. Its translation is CASKGTGVGEQYV.

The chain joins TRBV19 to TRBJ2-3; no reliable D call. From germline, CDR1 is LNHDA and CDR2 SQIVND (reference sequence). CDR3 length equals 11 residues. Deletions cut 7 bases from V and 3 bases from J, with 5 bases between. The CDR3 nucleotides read TGTGCCAGTACTGAGACAGATACGCAGTATTTT. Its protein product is CASTETDTQYF.

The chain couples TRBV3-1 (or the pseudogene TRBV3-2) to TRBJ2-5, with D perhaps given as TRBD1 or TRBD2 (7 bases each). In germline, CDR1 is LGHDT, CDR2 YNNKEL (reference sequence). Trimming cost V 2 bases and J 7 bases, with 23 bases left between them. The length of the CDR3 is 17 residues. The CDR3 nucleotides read TGTGCCAGCAGCCAACCCCGTTATAATACAGGGGAGGGGACCCAGTACTTC. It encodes CASSQPRYNTGEGTQYF.

CDR3 DNA sequence: TGTGCCAGCAGTACGCAGGGGGGCCGCCAGCCCCAGCATTTT. Residues: CASSTQGGRQPQHF. The gene calls are TRBV6-5 and TRBJ1-5; 7 bases are shared with TRBD1. From germline, CDR1 is MNHEY and CDR2 SVGAGI. The CDR3 length is 14 residues. Losses at the gene ends were 5 bases for V and 7 bases for J; bases not matched to a gene: 8.

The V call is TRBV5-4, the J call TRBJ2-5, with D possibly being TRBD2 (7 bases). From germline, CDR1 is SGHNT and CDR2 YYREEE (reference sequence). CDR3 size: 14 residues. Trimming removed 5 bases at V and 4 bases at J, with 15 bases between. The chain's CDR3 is CASRPGGPGETQYF. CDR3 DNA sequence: TGTGCCAGCAGACCGGGGGGCCCTGGAGAGACCCAGTACTTC.

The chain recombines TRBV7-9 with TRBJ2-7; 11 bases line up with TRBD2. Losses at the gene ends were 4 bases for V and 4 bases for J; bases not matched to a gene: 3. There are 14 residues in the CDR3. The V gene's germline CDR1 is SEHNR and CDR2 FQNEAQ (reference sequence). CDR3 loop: CASSSGLAGYEQYF. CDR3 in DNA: TGTGCCAGCAGCTCAGGACTAGCGGGTTACGAGCAGTACTTC. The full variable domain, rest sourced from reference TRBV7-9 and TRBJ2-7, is DTGVSQNPRHKITKRGQNVTFRCDPISEHNRLYWYRQTLGQGPEFLTYFQNEAQLEKSRLLSDRFSAERPKGSFSTLEIQRTEQGDSAMYLCASSSGLAGYEQYFGPGTRLTVT.

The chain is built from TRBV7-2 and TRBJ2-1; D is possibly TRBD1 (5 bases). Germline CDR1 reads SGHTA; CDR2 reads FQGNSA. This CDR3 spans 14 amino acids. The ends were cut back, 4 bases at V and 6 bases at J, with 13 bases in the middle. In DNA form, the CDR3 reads TGTGCCAGCAGCTCCAGGGTCCTCCGCAATGAGCAGTTCTTC. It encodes CASSSRVLRNEQFF.

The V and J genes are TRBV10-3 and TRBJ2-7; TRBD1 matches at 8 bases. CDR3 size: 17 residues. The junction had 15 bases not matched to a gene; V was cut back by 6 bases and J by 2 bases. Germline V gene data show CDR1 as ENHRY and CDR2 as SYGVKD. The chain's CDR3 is CAISRGQANDMTYEQYV. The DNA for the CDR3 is TGTGCCATCAGCCGGGGACAGGCAAACGATATGACCTACGAGCAGTACGTC.

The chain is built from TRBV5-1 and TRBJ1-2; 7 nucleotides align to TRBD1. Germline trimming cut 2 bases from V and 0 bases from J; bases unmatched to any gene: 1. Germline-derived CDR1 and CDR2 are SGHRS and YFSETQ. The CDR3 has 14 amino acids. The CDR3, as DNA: TGCGCCAGCAGCTTCGGACAGGCTAACTATGGCTACACCTTC. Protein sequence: CASSFGQANYGYTF.

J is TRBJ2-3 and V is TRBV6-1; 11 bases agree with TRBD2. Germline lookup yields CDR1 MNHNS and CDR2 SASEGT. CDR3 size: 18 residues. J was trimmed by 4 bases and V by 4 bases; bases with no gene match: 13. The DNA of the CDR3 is TGTGCCAGCAGTGCTCTAGCGGGGGGCCACCTTCCCGCAGATACGCAGTATTTT. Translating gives CASSALAGGHLPADTQYF.

The CDR3 DNA follows: TGTGCCAGCAGCTTGGCGGTTAACATAAATGAAAAACTGTTTTTT. Translated: CASSLAVNINEKLFF. V is TRBV5-6 and J is TRBJ1-4; D is unclear. Germline V gene sequence: CDR1 SGHDT, CDR2 YYEEEE. With 0 bases removed from V and 5 bases from J, the gap between germline ends came to 11 bases. The CDR3 spans 15 residues.

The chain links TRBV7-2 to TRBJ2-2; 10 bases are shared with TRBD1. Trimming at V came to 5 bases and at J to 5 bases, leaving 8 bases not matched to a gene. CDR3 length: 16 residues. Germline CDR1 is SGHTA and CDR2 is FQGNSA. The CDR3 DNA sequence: TGTGCCAGCAGCCTCAGACAGGGGGCGGGAACCGGGGAGCTGTTTTTT. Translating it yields CASSLRQGAGTGELFF.

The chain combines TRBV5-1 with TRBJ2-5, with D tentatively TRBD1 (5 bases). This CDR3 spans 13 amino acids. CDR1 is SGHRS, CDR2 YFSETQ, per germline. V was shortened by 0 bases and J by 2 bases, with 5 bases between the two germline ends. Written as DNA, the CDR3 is TGCGCCAGCAGCTTGGGACAGCAAGAGACCCAGTACTTC. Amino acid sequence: CASSLGQQETQYF.